This TCR beta chain originates from a study of shared clonotypes between healthy human individuals. At the level of the study: For every donor, three CD4 naive, three CD4 memory, two CD8 naive and one CD8 memory plates were used.

V lost 4 bases and J lost 7; bases outside the gene matches: 8. Germline V CDR1 and CDR2: SGDLS, YYNGEE. This CDR3 comprises 15 residues. An assay was performed, and its level was deep. Sequencing was performed with immunoSEQ multiplex PCR; in TCRdb, only in-frame clones are kept and a portion is missing. The sample shows roughly 1.5 million clones, 95% to 99% of them seen only once. Only Caucasian adults living in Nashville, Tennessee made up the donor group. This receptor was obtained from a young man in good health. Sequencing input: naive CD4+ T cells sorted from blood. As to subset: CD45RA+ positively selected. The rearrangement uses TRBV9 and TRBJ1-2; 12 nucleotides agree with TRBD1. CDR3 sequence: CASSPRDRGPSGYTF. In DNA, the CDR3 is TGTGCCAGCAGCCCTCGGGACAGGGGGCCTTCTGGCTACACCTTC. The variable domain in full, completed from reference TRBV9 and TRBJ1-2, reads DSGVTQTPKHLITATGQRVTLRCSPRSGDLSVYWYQQSLDQGLQFLIQYYNGEERAKGNILERFSAQQFPDLHSELNLSSLELGDSALYFCASSPRDRGPSGYTFGSGTRLTVV.